A single T cell receptor beta chain is shown here with its context. Its specificity is not known. CDR1 and CDR2 from the germline V gene are MGHRA and YSYEKL. Trimming took off 4 bases at V and 4 bases at J, with 22 bases between the two ends. The CDR3 has 17 amino acids. These data belong to a study of T cell responses to AZD1222 COVID-19 vaccine. General study results and limits: At study baseline, merely several AZD1222 recipients were seropositive. Most donors were white British, females outnumbered males, and clonal diversity was possibly underestimated.

The protocol was immunoSEQ multiplex PCR, while the TCRdb copy is restricted to in-frame clones and leaves out a portion. The table shows 150,000 to 200,000 clones, with approximately 89% occurring only once. Pooled samples include second doses given at about 4 or 12 weeks. This material consisted of peripheral blood, taken 28 days after the second AZD1222 dose. This TCR was recovered from an adult who received the AZD1222 COVID-19 vaccine. The chain links TRBV4-1 to TRBJ1-1; tentative D call: TRBD1 (5 bases). The CDR3 is CASSLQHPPGLLTEAFF. CDR3 nucleotide sequence: TGCGCCAGCAGCCTACAGCACCCTCCGGGACTCCTCACTGAAGCTTTCTTT.